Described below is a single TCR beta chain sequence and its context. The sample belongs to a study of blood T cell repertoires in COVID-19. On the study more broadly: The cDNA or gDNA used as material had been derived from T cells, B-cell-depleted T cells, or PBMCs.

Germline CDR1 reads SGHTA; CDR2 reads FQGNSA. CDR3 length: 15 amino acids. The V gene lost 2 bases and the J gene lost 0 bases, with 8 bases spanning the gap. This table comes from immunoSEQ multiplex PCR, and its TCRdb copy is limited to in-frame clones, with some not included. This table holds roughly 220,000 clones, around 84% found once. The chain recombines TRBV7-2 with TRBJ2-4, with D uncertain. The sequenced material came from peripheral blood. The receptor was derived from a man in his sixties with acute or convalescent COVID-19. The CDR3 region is CASSLQALAKNIQYF. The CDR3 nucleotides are TGTGCCAGCAGCTTACAGGCCCTAGCCAAAAACATTCAGTACTTC.